This T cell receptor beta chain was identified during a study of cytomegalovirus exposure and HLA in healthy donors. Study-wide findings and caveats: Information on immune exposure was restricted to one variable (CMV serostatus).

The V and J ends lost 5 bases and 1 base, in that order; junction bases with no gene match: 5. Germline V gives CDR1 KGHSH, CDR2 LQKENI. The CDR3 extends over 15 amino acids. PCR involved 60 Vbeta and 13 Jbeta primers. Assay: immunoSEQ multiplex PCR; the TCRdb copy retains only in-frame clones and omits some. Of roughly 120,000 clones in the sample, 76% were seen once. Points on this clone: The antigen is not known. The sample holds other DNA sequences that translate to the same CDR3.

The chain recombines TRBV18 with TRBJ1-1; 9 bases match TRBD1. This clonotype was sampled from a man in his fifties or sixties in good health and CMV-seronegative. Sequences were obtained from PBMCs. CDR3 nucleotide sequence: TGTGCCAGCTCAGGTATGGGACAGGGGAACACTGAAGCTTTCTTT. Its translation: CASSGMGQGNTEAFF.